One sample yielded the 2 T cell receptor beta chains listed below, sequenced in a study of cytomegalovirus exposure and HLA in healthy donors. PCR used 60 Vbeta primers and 13 Jbeta primers. Generated by immunoSEQ multiplex PCR, the TCRdb table keeps only in-frame clones and is missing some. The sample holds around 130,000 clones. The sample comprised PBMCs. These receptors were obtained from a woman aged 55-70 years in good health and CMV-seronegative.

The rearrangement links TRBV18 to TRBJ1-2, with 12 bases identical to TRBD1. V shed 3 bases, J shed 6 bases, and the junction held 5 bases outside the gene matches. CDR1 and CDR2 from the germline V gene are KGHSH and LQKENI. CDR3 length: 15 amino acids. In DNA form, the CDR3 reads TGTGCCAGCTCACCCGGGACAGGGGGCGCAGATGGCTACACCTTC. Translating it yields CASSPGTGGADGYTF. Filled out from reference TRBV18 and TRBJ1-2, the complete variable domain reads NAGVMQNPRHLVRRRGQEARLRCSPMKGHSHVYWYRQLPEEGLKFMVYLQKENIIDESGMPKERFSAEFPKEGPSILRIQQVVRGDSAAYFCASSPGTGGADGYTFGSGTRLTVV.

This rearrangement joins TRBV2 to TRBJ1-5; no reliable D call. The CDR3 has 14 amino acids. Trimming cost V 4 bases and J 3 bases, with 10 bases left between them. CDR1 is SNHLY and CDR2 is FYNNEI in the germline V gene. The CDR3 bases are TGTGCCAGCAGTGTAAGACAACTCAATCAGCCCCAGCATTTT. This gives the protein CASSVRQLNQPQHF.